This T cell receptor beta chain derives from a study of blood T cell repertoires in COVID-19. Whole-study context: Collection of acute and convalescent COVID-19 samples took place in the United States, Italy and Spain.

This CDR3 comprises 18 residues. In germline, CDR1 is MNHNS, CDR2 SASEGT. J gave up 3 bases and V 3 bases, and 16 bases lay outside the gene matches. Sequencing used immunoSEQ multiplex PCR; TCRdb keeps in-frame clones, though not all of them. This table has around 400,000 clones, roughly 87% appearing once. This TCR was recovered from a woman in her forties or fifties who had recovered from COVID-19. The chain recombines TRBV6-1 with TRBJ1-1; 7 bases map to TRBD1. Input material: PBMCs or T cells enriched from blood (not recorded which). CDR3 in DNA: TGTGCCAGCAGTGACGGTATTCGAGGAAGACAGGGAGACACTGAAGCTTTCTTT. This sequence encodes CASSDGIRGRQGDTEAFF.